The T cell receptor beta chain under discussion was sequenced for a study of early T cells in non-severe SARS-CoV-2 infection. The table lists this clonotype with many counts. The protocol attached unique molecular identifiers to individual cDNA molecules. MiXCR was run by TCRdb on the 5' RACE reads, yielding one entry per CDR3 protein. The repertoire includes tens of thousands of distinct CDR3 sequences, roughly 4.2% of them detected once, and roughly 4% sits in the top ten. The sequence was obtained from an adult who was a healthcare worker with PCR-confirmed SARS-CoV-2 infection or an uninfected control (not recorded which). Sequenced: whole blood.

This chain's CDR3 is CASSLVAGEGEQYF. DNA of the CDR3: TGCGCCAGCAGCTTGGTAGCGGGAGAAGGCGAGCAGTACTTC. The V call is TRBV5-1, the J call TRBJ2-7, with 9 bases fitting TRBD2. With 0 bases clipped from V and 6 bases from J, the junction kept 4 bases outside the gene matches. The CDR3 sequence is 14 residues long. Germline V gene sequence: CDR1 SGHRS, CDR2 YFSETQ. Variable domain in full (rest from reference TRBV5-1 and TRBJ2-7): KAGVTQTPRYLIKTRGQQVTLSCSPISGHRSVSWYQQTPGQGLQFLFEYFSETQRNKGNFPGRFSGRQFSNSRSEMNVSTLELGDSALYLCASSLVAGEGEQYFGPGTRLTVT.